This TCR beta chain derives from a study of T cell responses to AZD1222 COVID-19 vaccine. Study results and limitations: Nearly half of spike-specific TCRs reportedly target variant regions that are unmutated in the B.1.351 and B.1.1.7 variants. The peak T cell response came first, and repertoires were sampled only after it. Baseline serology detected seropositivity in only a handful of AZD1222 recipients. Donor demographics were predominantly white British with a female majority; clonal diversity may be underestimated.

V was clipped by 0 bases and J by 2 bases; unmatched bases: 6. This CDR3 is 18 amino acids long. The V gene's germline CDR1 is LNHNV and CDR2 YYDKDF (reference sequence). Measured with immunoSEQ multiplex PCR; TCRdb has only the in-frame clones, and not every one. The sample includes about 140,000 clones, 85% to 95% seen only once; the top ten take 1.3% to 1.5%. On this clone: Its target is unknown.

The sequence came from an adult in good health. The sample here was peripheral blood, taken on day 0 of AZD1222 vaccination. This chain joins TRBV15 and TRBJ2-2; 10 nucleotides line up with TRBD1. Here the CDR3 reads CATSRDRRTGGNTGELFF. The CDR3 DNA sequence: TGTGCCACCAGCAGAGACCGCCGGACAGGGGGTAACACCGGGGAGCTGTTTTTT. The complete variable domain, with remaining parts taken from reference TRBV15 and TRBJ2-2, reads DAMVIQNPRYQVTQFGKPVTLSCSQTLNHNVMYWYQQKSSQAPKLLFHYYDKDFNNEADTPDNFQSRRPNTSFCFLDIRSPGLGDTAMYLCATSRDRRTGGNTGELFFGEGSRLTVL.